The T cell receptor (beta chain) under discussion was sequenced for a study of T-cell memory formation after mild COVID-19. Turning to the study itself: Most TCR clusters belonged to a single donor. Notes on the study in general: Pre-infection memory already had some responding clones, implying cross-reactive memory joined. A second wave expanding day 15 to 37 was CD4+-biased; contracting clones were balanced. The authors did not confirm SARS-CoV-2 specificity of second-wave clones peaking day 37.

TCRdb re-called the 5' RACE reads through MiXCR, storing one row per CDR3 protein. This table holds more than 450,000 distinct CDR3 sequences, around 17% found once. This clonotype has only a few counts. Its specificity is unknown. This receptor was taken from an adult woman who had mild COVID-19 (a few samples of this study predate the infection). Cell type and time point are not known. The sequenced sample consisted of PBMCs or a T cell subset sorted from them (not recorded which).

CDR3 loop: CASNLGRSSYNEQFF. The CDR3 DNA is TGTGCCAGCAATCTCGGGCGTAGCTCCTACAATGAGCAGTTCTTC. J is TRBJ2-1 and V is TRBV2; D uncertain. The CDR3 covers 15 residues. Germline CDR1 is SNHLY and CDR2 is FYNNEI. Trimming removed 7 bases at V and 0 bases at J, with 13 bases between.